Sequencing of this T cell receptor beta chain was carried out in a study of vaccination effects on CD4 cells after COVID-19. The table came from immunoSEQ multiplex PCR; TCRdb's copy has only in-frame clones and leaves some out. This sample has tens of thousands of clones, with roughly 81% found just once. V was trimmed by 6 bases and J by 0 bases, leaving 11 bases between them. Germline V gene data show CDR1 as SNHLY and CDR2 as FYNNEI. The CDR3 spans 15 residues. Regarding this clone: Its antigen is unidentified. At the DNA level, this CDR3 is encoded by other sequences in the same sample as well.

When less than 11 days of culture had elapsed, CD4+ T cells were isolated. Participants were given two doses of BNT162b2 or mRNA-1273 vaccine. Nobody among the vaccine recipients had prior SARS-CoV-2 infection (nucleocapsid antibodies were negative). The starting material was CD4+ T cells from PBMCs cultured without peptide, obtained after COVID-19 vaccination. The source of this sequence is a human donor who received a COVID-19 vaccine. The gene calls are TRBV2 and TRBJ2-2; D is undetermined. The CDR3 sequence: CASSRSPANTGELFF. In DNA form, the CDR3 reads TGTGCCAGCAGCCGATCCCCAGCGAACACCGGGGAGCTGTTTTTT.